This T cell receptor (beta chain) appears in the sequencing data of a study of cytomegalovirus exposure and HLA in healthy donors. General study points: Some TCR beta chains (164 of them) were listed as cytomegalovirus-associated. By a later analysis, the bulk of CMV-associated TCR beta chains appeared HLA-restricted.

The PCR contained 60 Vbeta and 13 Jbeta primers. Assay: immunoSEQ multiplex PCR; the TCRdb copy retains only in-frame clones and omits some. The sample holds approximately 100,000 clones, 74% seen once. Concerning this clone: Its antigen remains unidentified.

Input material: PBMCs. The receptor was derived from a man aged 45-60 years in good health and CMV-seropositive.

The CDR3 reads CASSSKKQGDDTQYF. CDR3 nucleotides: TGTGCCAGCAGCTCCAAGAAGCAGGGGGATGATACGCAGTATTTT. This sequence joins TRBV5-4 and TRBJ2-3, with 7 positions matching TRBD1. After removal of 3 bases from V and 6 bases from J, the junction contained 10 bases not matched to a gene. CDR3 length: 15 residues. Germline CDR1 reads SGHNT; CDR2 reads YYREEE (reference sequence).